This TCR beta chain was sequenced for a study of T cell responses to AZD1222 COVID-19 vaccine (dated by TCRdb to 2020 to 2022). For the study in its entirety: AZD1222 recipients given second doses at about 4 weeks or at about 12 weeks were pooled, since spike-specific TCR depth and breadth were not found to differ between the two schedules. TCR sequencing was performed for 230 to 250 trial participants, of whom approximately 200 were given two doses of AZD1222 and around 25 were given two doses of MenACWY control vaccine. Trial participants were enrolled by age into subgroups of 18-55, 56-69 and 70-plus years, and around 150, 28 and 57 TCR-sequenced participants, respectively, were included in these subgroups. Points the paper makes about the study in general: The whole spike protein was spanned by vaccine-associated CD4 TCRs, and dominant responses were seen in regions 160-218 and 743-854. Participants were mostly white British, with more females than males. The authors suggested clonal diversity may have been underestimated. Spike-specific TCR breadth and depth rose significantly after two AZD1222 doses compared with day 0 and with MenACWY recipients. Because no samples from the day 14 peak response were available, repertoires could be characterized only after the peak T cell response. Reportedly, close to half of the unique spike-specific TCRs recognized epitopes lying outside the regions that are mutated in the B.1.351 and B.1.1.7 variants. The 56-69-year group was small, and its depth increase did not reach significance, likely because of low power. Conclusions about previously exposed vaccinees are limited, since just five or six AZD1222 recipients were seropositive for SARS-CoV-2 at baseline.

As for this clone: What this receptor recognizes is not known. There are no base qualities to consult, and no much larger clone falls within one base.

The CDR3 regions of human TCRbeta chains were analyzed by immunosequencing. In the authors' own workflow: Repertoire TCRs were checked for matches against a reference library of SARS-CoV-2-specific TCRs that had been generated using the MIRA antigen-specificity platform. Breadth was defined as the fraction of unique TCRs that were SARS-CoV-2-associated. Depth was defined as the fraction of total T cells that were SARS-CoV-2-associated. Using the MIRA data, each spike-specific TCR was assigned both to the spike region to which the TCR was reactive and to a CD4 or CD8 class. Log10-transformed breadth and depth values were compared by one-way ANOVA with Sidak's multiple comparisons tests. In TCRdb, the immuneACCESS table is reduced to in-frame sequences with V and J assigned. These tables do not hold every clone; where another copy was compared, an unresolved V gene accounts for under half, and the others remain unexplained. V and J calls and clone size follow that table, whereas D and trimming were derived from the DNA. Counted in this sample were some 190,000 clones; around 88% of them appeared once. Together, the top ten hold around 7.9% of the sample.

In the paper's terms, the time point label means: baseline before first vaccination. Vaccinee samples came from UK trials COV001 and COV002, including a single-blind randomized controlled phase 2/3 trial of AZD1222 (ChAdOx1 nCoV-19) in healthy adults. Trial participant PBMC samples were collected at day 0 and day 28 after the second dose for TCRbeta chain sequencing. The sequences come from peripheral blood, collected on day 0 of AZD1222 vaccination. This receptor was taken from an adult in good health.

The bases read TGTGCCAGCACCGTTCTAGCGGGGGCCGGGGAGCTGTTTTTT. It translates as CASTVLAGAGELFF. The chain is made from TRBV2 and TRBJ2-2, and TRBD2 aligns with 10 junction nucleotides. As encoded in the germline V gene, CDR1 is SNHLY while CDR2 is FYNNEI. V is trimmed back by 7 bases and J by 6 bases, and the junction contains 5 bases that no gene match accounts for. The CDR3 contains 14 residues, cysteine and phenylalanine counted. Kept here is only the CDR3 DNA, which spans 42 bases and is read in frame from base 1.